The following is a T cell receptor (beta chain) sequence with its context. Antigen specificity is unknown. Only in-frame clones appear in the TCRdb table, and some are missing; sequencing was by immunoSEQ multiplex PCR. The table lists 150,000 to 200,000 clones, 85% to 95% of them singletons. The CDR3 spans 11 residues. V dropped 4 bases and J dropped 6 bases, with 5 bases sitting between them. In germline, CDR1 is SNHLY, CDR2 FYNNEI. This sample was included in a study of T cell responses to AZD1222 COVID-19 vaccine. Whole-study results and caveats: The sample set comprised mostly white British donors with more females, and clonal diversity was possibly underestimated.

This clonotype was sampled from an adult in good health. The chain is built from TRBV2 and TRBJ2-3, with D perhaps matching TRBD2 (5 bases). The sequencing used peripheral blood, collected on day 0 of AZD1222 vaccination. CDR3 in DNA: TGTGCCAGCAGTGTAGCGGATACGCAGTATTTT. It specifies CASSVADTQYF.